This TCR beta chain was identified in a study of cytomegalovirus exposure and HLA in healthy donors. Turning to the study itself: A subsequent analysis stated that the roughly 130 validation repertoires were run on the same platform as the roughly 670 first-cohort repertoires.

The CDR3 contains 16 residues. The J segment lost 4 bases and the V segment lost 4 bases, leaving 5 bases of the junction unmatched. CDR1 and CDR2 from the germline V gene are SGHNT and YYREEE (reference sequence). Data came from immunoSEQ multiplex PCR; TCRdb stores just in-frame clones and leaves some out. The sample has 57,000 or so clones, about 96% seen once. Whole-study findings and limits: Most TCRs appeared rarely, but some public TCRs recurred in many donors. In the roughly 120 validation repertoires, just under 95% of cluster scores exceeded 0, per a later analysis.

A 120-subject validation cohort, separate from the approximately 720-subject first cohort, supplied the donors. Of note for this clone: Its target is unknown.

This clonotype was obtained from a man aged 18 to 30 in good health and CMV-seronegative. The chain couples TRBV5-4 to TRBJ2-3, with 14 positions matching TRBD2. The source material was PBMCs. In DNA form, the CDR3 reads TGTGCCAGCAGCCTGGGGACTAGCGGGAGCTCAGATACGCAGTATTTT. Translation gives CASSLGTSGSSDTQYF.